This is a list of T cell receptor beta chains from one sample in a study of blood T cells in healthy people across ages. Via MiXCR, TCRdb re-called the 5' RACE reads, giving one row per CDR3 protein. This sample yields over 1,500,000 distinct CDR3 sequences, of which roughly two fifths are seen a single time; under 25% belongs to the top ten. The specimen sequenced was blood. The receptors were sampled from a human donor in good health. Each CDR3 is given with its conserved first and last residue. D genes are given only for firm matches. Some rows mark clone size as missing; the rest say once, few, many or name a class of expanded clone.

clone_size	j_call	d_call	v_call	cdr3_aa	cdr3_nt
NA	TRBJ1-2	NA	TRBV7-9	CASSPPEVGPLDGYGYTF	TGTGCCAGCAGCCCACCAGAGGTCGGGCCTTTGGATGGGTATGGCTACACCTTC
few	TRBJ2-1	NA	TRBV20-1	CSARVAYNEQFF	TGCAGTGCGCGGGTAGCCTACAATGAGCAGTTCTTC
few	TRBJ2-3	NA	TRBV3-1	CASSQEQSSTDTQYF	TGTGCCAGCAGCCAAGAGCAAAGTAGCACAGATACGCAGTATTTT
NA	TRBJ1-5	NA	TRBV7-8	CASSFVGEINQPQHF	TGTGCCAGCAGCTTTGTGGGGGAAATCAATCAGCCCCAGCATTTT
NA	TRBJ1-1	NA	TRBV4-3	CASSRNPGRSTEAFF	TGCGCCAGCAGCCGCAACCCCGGCCGTAGCACTGAAGCTTTCTTT
NA	TRBJ2-3	NA	TRBV20-1	CSARVLADTQYF	TGCAGTGCTAGAGTTTTGGCAGATACGCAGTATTTT
NA	TRBJ1-5	NA	TRBV18	CASSPSGPEPNQPQHF	TGTGCCAGCTCACCGTCCGGACCCGAACCCAATCAGCCCCAGCATTTT
many	TRBJ2-3	NA	TRBV5-1	CASSIGQGGSRSTQYF	TGCGCCAGCAGCATAGGACAGGGCGGGAGCAGGTCTACGCAGTATTTT
NA	TRBJ1-5	NA	TRBV7-6	CASSLIPGEGQPQHF	TGTGCCAGCAGCTTAATCCCAGGGGAGGGTCAGCCCCAGCATTTT
few	TRBJ2-1	NA	TRBV5-1	CASSLEAGGPGEQFF	TGCGCCAGCAGCTTAGAGGCGGGTGGGCCAGGGGAGCAGTTCTTC
NA	TRBJ1-4	NA	TRBV29-1	CSVVRGDNEKLFF	TGCAGCGTTGTACGTGGTGACAATGAAAAACTGTTTTTT
NA	TRBJ2-1	NA	TRBV20-1	CSSLIGRENEQFF	TGCAGTTCCCTCATAGGCAGGGAAAATGAGCAGTTCTTC
NA	TRBJ2-5	NA	TRBV5-1	CASTLGQFQETQYF	TGCGCCAGCACCTTGGGACAATTCCAAGAGACCCAGTACTTC
few	TRBJ2-7	NA	TRBV2	CASSEESEQYF	TGTGCCAGCAGTGAGGAATCCGAGCAGTACTTC
NA	TRBJ2-2	NA	TRBV2	CASGGGVTGELFF	TGTGCCAGTGGGGGGGGCGTCACCGGGGAGCTGTTTTTT
NA	TRBJ2-7	NA	TRBV12-3/TRBV12-4	CASSRVDYEQYF	TGTGCCAGCAGTCGGGTTGACTACGAGCAGTACTTC
NA	TRBJ1-5	NA	TRBV12-5	CASGTSLNQPQHF	TGTGCTAGTGGGACAAGTCTCAATCAGCCCCAGCATTTT
NA	TRBJ1-5	NA	TRBV18	CASSPDSDQPQHF	TGTGCCAGCTCACCAGATTCGGATCAGCCCCAGCATTTT
many	TRBJ2-4	NA	TRBV5-1	CASSLEGNIQYF	TGTGCCAGCAGCTTAGAGGGAAACATTCAGTACTTC
NA	TRBJ1-5	NA	TRBV4-2	CASSQTDNQPQHF	TGTGCCAGCAGCCAGACGGATAATCAGCCCCAGCATTTT
few	TRBJ2-1	NA	TRBV3-1	CASSHLRGGLGDEQFF	TGTGCCAGCAGCCACCTAAGAGGGGGATTGGGGGATGAGCAGTTCTTC
many	TRBJ2-1	NA	TRBV5-1	CASSLALGGNEQFF	TGCGCCAGCAGCTTGGCGTTGGGGGGCAATGAGCAGTTCTTC
few	TRBJ1-2	NA	TRBV12-3/TRBV12-4	CASSFSLPRKKQGPGYGYTF	TGTGCCAGCAGTTTCAGCCTCCCGCGAAAGAAACAGGGTCCTGGCTATGGCTACACCTTC
NA	TRBJ1-4	NA	TRBV29-1	CSVGPVDEKLFF	TGCAGCGTCGGTCCCGTGGATGAAAAACTGTTTTTT
NA	TRBJ1-1	NA	TRBV2	CAIGLNTEAFF	TGTGCCATCGGATTAAACACTGAAGCTTTCTTT
few	TRBJ2-5	NA	TRBV29-1	CSVKGGGRETQYF	TGCAGCGTTAAAGGAGGAGGCCGGGAGACCCAGTACTTC
NA	TRBJ2-7	NA	TRBV6-5	CASSTHGIYEQYF	TGTGCCAGCAGCACACACGGGATTTACGAGCAGTACTTC
NA	TRBJ1-2	TRBD1	TRBV9	CASSPSGQGDYGYTF	TGTGCCAGCAGCCCGTCGGGACAGGGAGACTATGGCTACACCTTC
few	TRBJ2-3	TRBD2	TRBV2	CASSESSGGTTDTQYF	TGTGCCAGCAGTGAGAGTAGCGGGGGTACCACAGATACGCAGTATTTT
NA	TRBJ2-3	NA	TRBV5-4	CASSLGTGYSTDTQYF	TGTGCCAGCAGCTTGGGAACGGGGTATAGCACAGATACGCAGTATTTT
NA	TRBJ2-4	NA	TRBV6-1	CASLFSGIQYF	TGTGCCAGTTTATTTAGCGGCATTCAGTACTTC